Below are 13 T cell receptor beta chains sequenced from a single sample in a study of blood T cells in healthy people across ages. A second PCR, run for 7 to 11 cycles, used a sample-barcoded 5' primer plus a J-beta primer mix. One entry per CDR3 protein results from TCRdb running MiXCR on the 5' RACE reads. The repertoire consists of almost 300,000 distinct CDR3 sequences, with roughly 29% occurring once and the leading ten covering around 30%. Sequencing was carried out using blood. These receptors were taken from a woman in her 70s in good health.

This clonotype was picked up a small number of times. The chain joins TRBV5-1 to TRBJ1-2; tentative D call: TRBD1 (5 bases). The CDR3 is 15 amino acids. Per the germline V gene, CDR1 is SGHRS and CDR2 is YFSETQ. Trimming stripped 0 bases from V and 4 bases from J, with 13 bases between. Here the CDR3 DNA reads TGCGCCAGCAGCTTGGCTCCGGGGGGAACCTATGGCTACACCTTC. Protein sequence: CASSLAPGGTYGYTF.

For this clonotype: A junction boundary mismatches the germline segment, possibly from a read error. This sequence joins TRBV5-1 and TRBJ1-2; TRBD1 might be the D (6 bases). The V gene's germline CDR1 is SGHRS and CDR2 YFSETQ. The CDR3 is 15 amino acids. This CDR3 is CASSLWGRDNYDYTF. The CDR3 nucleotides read TGCGCCAGCAGCTTGTGGGGAAGGGACAACTATGACTACACCTTC.

CDR3 sequence: CAISDPPQETQYF. The CDR3 DNA follows: TGTGCCATCAGTGACCCTCCGCAAGAGACCCAGTACTTC. The chain combines TRBV10-3 with TRBJ2-5, with no clear D. V gave up 3 bases and J gave up 2 bases, with 7 bases separating them. Germline-derived CDR1 and CDR2 are ENHRY and SYGVKD. The CDR3 extends over 13 amino acids.

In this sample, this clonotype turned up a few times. The chain's CDR3 is CSVELDYGYTF. For the CDR3, the DNA is TGCAGCGTTGAATTGGACTATGGCTACACCTTC. The V and J genes are TRBV29-1 and TRBJ1-2; D is unresolved. From germline, CDR1 is SQVTM and CDR2 ANQGSEA. CDR3 length: 11 amino acids. Trimming stripped 2 bases from V and 3 bases from J, with 4 bases between. The whole variable domain, remainder taken from reference TRBV29-1 and TRBJ1-2, is SAVISQKPSRDICQRGTSLTIQCQVDSQVTMMFWYRQQPGQSLTLIATANQGSEATYESGFVIDKFPISRPNLTFSTLTVSNMSPEDSSIYLCSVELDYGYTFGSGTRLTVV.

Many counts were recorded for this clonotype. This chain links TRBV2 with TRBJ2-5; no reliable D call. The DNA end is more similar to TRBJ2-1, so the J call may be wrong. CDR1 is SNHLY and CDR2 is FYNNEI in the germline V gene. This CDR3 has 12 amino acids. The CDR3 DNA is TGTGCCAGCAGTAGAATGGACCATGAGCAGTTCTTC. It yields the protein CASSRMDHEQFF.

The CDR3 is CATGRETQYF. The CDR3 nucleotides are TGTGCCACCGGGCGAGAGACCCAGTACTTC. The V and J genes are TRBV15 and TRBJ2-1; D unresolved. The J call may be faulty, since TRBJ2-5 better matches the DNA end. This CDR3 spans 10 amino acids. Germline V gene sequence: CDR1 LNHNV, CDR2 YYDKDF (reference sequence).

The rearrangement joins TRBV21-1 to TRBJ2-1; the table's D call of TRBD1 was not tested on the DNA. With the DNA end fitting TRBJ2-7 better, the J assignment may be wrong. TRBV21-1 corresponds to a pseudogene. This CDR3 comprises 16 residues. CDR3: CASSKGKGDDSYEQYF. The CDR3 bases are TGTGCCAGCAGCAAGGGCAAGGGGGACGACTCCTACGAGCAGTACTTC.

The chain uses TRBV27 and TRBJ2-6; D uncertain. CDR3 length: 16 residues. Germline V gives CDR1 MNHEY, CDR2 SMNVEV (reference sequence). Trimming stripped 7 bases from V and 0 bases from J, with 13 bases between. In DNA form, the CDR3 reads TGTGCCAGCAAACCGCTTGGAAGCTCTGGGGCCAACGTCCTGACTTTC. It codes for CASKPLGSSGANVLTF.

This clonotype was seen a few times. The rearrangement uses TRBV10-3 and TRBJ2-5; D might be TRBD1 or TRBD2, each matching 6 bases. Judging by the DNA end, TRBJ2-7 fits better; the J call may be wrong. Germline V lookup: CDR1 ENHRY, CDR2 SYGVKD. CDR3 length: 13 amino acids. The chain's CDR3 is CAIRQGAGNEQYF. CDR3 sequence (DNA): TGTGCCATCAGACAGGGAGCGGGTAACGAGCAGTACTTC.

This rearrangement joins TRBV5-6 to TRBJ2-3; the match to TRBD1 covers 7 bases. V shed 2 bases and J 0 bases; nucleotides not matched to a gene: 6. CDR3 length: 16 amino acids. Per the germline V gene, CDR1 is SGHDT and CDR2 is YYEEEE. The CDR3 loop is CASSFRRTGSTDTQYF. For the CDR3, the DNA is TGTGCCAGCAGCTTTCGAAGGACAGGAAGCACAGATACGCAGTATTTT.

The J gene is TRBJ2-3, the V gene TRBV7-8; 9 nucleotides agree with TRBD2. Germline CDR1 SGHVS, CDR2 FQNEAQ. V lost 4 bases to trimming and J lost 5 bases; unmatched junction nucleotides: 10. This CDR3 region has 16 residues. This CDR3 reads CASSSQVSGGRDTQYF. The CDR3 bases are TGTGCCAGCAGCTCCCAGGTCAGCGGGGGGAGAGATACGCAGTATTTT.

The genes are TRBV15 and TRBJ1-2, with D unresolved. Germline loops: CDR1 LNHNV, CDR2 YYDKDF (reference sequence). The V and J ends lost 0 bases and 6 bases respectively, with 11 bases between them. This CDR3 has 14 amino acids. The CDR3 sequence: CATSRDKGLNGYTF. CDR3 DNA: TGTGCCACCAGCAGAGATAAAGGGTTGAATGGCTACACCTTC.

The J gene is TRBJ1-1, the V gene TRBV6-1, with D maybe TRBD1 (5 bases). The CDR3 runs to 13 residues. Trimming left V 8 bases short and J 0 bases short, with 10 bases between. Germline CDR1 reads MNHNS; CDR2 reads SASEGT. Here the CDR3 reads CASLTELNTEAFF. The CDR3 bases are TGTGCCAGCTTGACAGAATTGAACACTGAAGCTTTCTTT.